The sequence of this TCR beta chain was determined in a study of cytomegalovirus exposure and HLA in healthy donors. For the study at large: As an earlier analysis found, around 170 million T cells yielded approximately 100 million unique TCR beta sequences. Of all 400 or so donors who were genotyped, around 82% belonged to the Caucasian-associated ancestry cluster.

In the case of this clone: Its target is unknown.

The study sampled nominally healthy donors, though unrecorded immune exposures were likely. PCR employed 60 Vbeta and 13 Jbeta primers. Repertoires were generated with immunoSEQ multiplex PCR, while TCRdb's copy carries only in-frame clones and drops some. The repertoire holds approximately 180,000 clones, with roughly 79% as singletons. The CDR3 has 16 amino acids. Per the germline V gene, CDR1 is SGHRS and CDR2 is YFSETQ. Trimming shortened V by 0 bases and J by 1 base, and 13 bases separated the two germline ends. Broader study findings: Productive status was seen about 90% or about 30% of the time for most TCR beta V segments in an earlier analysis.

The receptor's source is a woman younger than 30 in good health and CMV-seropositive. The sequencing sample was made of PBMCs. The chain uses TRBV5-1 and TRBJ1-1, with TRBD1 as a possible D gene (6 bases). CDR3 residues: CASSLAGDTWNTEAFF. CDR3 coding DNA: TGCGCCAGCAGCTTGGCTGGGGACACTTGGAACACTGAAGCTTTCTTT.